This T cell receptor beta chain stems from a study of neurological immune-mediated disorders. This CDR3 spans 15 amino acids. Trimming removed 0 bases from V and 0 bases from J, with 8 bases in between. Germline CDR1 LGHNA, CDR2 YNFKEQ. This clonotype was observed many times. TCRdb passed the 5' RACE reads through MiXCR, listing each CDR3 protein once. The repertoire holds some 16,000 distinct CDR3 sequences, with less than 25% as singletons. The chain combines TRBV4-2 with TRBJ1-2; no reliable D call. The sample was PBMCs. The source is a man over 45 in good health. The CDR3 bases are TGTGCCAGCAGCCAAGAATCGCTAGCTAACTATGGCTACACCTTC. Its protein is CASSQESLANYGYTF.